This T cell receptor beta chain came from a study of cytomegalovirus exposure and HLA in healthy donors. Study-wide results and limits: In a later analysis, CMV-associated beta chains were mostly HLA-associated, it appeared.

V was cut by 3 bases and J by 4 bases, with 9 bases left in between. Germline CDR1 reads SEHNR; CDR2 reads FQNEAQ (reference sequence). CDR3 length equals 13 residues. Researchers ran the PCR with 60 Vbeta and 13 Jbeta primers. Measured with immunoSEQ multiplex PCR; TCRdb has only the in-frame clones, and not every one. This table has approximately 100,000 clones, roughly three fifths appearing once. Note on this clone: Its specificity is not known.

The chain carries TRBV7-9 and TRBJ1-2; no clear D gene. The TCR was taken from a man younger than 45 in good health and CMV-seropositive. Material: PBMCs. In nucleotides, the CDR3 is TGTGCCAGCAGCTTGGGCCATGCCTATGGCTACACCTTC. This translates into CASSLGHAYGYTF.